The clone carrying this T cell receptor beta chain came up a few times. This record comes from a study of T cells in Graves' hyperthyroidism and ophthalmopathy. The germline V gene encodes CDR1 MNHNS and CDR2 SASEGT. Trimming removed 6 bases from V and 4 bases from J, with 6 bases in between. CDR3 length equals 11 residues. Lactation, pregnancy, other autoimmune disease or uncontrolled infection excluded patients. What was amplified from RNA transcripts were TCR beta CDR3 regions. The TCR CDR3 was amplified in a first-round RT-PCR using the HTBI primer set. TCRdb ran MiXCR on the multiplex PCR reads and lists one entry per CDR3 protein. Of 250,000 to 300,000 distinct CDR3 sequences detected, around 19% appear once; the ten largest clones hold about 35%.

This TCR derives from a man aged 45 to 65 with Graves' ophthalmopathy. The chain has TRBV6-1 and TRBJ1-1, with D hard to call. Sequenced sample: blood. CDR3 nucleotide sequence: TGTGCCAGCAGCTCGTCCACTGAAGCTTTCTTT. It is translated as CASSSSTEAFF.